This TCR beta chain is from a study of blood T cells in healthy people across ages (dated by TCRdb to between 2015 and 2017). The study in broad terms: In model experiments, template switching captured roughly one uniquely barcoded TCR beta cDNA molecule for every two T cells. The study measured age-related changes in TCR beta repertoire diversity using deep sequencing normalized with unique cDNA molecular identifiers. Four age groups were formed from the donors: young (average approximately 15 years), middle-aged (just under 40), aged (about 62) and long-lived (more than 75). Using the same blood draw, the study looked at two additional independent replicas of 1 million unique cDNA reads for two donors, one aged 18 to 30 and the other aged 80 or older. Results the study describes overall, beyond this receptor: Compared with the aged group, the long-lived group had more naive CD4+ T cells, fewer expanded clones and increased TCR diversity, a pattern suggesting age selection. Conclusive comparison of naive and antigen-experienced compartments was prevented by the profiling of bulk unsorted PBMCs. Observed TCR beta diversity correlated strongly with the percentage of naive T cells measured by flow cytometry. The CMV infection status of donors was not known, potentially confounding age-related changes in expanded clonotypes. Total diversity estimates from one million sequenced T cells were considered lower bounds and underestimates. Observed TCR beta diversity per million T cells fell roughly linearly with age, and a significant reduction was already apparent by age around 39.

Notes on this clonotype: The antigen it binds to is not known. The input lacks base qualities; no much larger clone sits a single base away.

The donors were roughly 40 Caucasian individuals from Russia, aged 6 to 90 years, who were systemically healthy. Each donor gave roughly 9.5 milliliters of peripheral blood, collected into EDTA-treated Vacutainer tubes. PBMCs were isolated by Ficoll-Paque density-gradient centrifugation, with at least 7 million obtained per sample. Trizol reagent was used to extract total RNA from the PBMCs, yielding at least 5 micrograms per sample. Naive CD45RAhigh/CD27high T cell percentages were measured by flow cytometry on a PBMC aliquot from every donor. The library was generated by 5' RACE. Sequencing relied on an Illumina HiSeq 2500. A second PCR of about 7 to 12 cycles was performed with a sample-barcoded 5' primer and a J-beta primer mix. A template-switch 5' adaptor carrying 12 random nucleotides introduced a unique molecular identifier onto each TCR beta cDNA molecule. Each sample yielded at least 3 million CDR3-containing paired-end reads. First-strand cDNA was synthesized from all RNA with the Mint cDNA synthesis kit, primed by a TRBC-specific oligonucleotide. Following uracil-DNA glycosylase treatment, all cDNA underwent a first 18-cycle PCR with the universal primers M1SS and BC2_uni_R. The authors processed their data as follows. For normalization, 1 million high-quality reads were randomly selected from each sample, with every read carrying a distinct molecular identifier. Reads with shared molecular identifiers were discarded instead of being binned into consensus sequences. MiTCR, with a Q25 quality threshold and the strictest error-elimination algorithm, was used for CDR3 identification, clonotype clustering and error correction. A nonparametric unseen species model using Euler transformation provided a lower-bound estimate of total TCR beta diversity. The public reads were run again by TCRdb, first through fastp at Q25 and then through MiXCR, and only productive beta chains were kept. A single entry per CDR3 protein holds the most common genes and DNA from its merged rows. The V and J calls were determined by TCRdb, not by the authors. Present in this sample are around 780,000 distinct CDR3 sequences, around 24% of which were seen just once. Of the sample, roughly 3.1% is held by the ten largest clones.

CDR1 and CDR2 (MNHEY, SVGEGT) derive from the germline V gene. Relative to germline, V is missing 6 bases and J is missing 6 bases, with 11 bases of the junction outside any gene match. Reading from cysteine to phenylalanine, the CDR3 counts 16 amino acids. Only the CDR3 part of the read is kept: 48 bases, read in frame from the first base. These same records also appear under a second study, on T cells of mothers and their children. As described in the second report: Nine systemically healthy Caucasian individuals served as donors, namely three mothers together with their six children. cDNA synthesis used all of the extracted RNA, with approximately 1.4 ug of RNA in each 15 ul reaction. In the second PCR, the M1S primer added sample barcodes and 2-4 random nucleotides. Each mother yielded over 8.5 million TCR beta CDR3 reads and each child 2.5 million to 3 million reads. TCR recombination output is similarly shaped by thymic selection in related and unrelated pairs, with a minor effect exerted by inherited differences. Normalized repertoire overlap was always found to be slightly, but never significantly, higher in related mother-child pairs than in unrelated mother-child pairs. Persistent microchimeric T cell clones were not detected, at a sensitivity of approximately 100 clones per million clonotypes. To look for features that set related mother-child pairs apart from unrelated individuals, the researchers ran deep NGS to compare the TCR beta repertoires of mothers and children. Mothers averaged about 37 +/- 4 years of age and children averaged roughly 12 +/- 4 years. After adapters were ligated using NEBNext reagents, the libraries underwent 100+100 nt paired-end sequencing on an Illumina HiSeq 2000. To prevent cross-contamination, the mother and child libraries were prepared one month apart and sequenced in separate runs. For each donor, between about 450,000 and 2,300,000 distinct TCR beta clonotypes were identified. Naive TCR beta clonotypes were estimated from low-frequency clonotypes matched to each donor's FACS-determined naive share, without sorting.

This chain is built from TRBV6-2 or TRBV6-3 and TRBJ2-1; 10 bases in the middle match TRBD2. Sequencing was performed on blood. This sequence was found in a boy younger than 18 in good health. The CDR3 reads CASSHRSGGPVNEQFF. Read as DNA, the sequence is TGTGCCAGCAGCCACCGTAGCGGGGGGCCGGTCAATGAGCAGTTCTTC.